This is a list of T cell receptor beta chains from one sample in a study of T cells of healthy individuals. A single record per CDR3 protein comes from TCRdb applying MiXCR to the 5' RACE reads. There are about 96,000 distinct CDR3 sequences in the sample; 17% occur only once, and 6.2% lies in the top ten. These TCRs come from a human donor in good health. Each CDR3 is given with its conserved first and last residue. A D gene is named only where the DNA matches it firmly. Size tells how often a clone was seen (once, few, many) or the class of an expanded clone, and some rows leave it out.

j_call v_call d_call clone_size cdr3_nt cdr3_aa
TRBJ2-1 TRBV6-6 NA NA TGTGCCAGCAGGGTTCAGTGGGCTTCCTACAATGAGCAGTTCTTC CASRVQWASYNEQFF
TRBJ2-2 TRBV28 NA NA TGTGCCAGCAGTTTGGACGGGCCTCGGGGCACCGGGGAGCTGTTTTTT CASSLDGPRGTGELFF
TRBJ1-6 TRBV6-6 NA few TGTGCCAGCAGTGGTGGGGTGGGGTATTCACCCCTCCACTTT CASSGGVGYSPLHF
TRBJ2-5 TRBV15 NA few TGTGCCACCAGCAGCCTACAGGGGACCCAGTACTTC CATSSLQGTQYF
TRBJ2-3 TRBV12-3/TRBV12-4 NA few TGTGCCAGCAGCAGGGGACGGTTCACAGATACGCAGTATTTT CASSRGRFTDTQYF
TRBJ2-7 TRBV6-2/TRBV6-3 NA NA TGTGCCAGCAGTTTGACACACTACGAGCAGTACTTC CASSLTHYEQYF
TRBJ2-7 TRBV7-8 NA few TGTGCCAGCAGCCCAAGACTAGAAACCTACGAGCAGTACTTC CASSPRLETYEQYF
TRBJ1-1 TRBV6-6 NA few TGTGCCAGCAGCCAGGGCGAAGCTTTCTTT CASSQGEAFF
TRBJ2-3 TRBV7-2 NA many TGTGCCAGCAGCTTAGCGCGAATGGAGGGCACAGATACGCAGTATTTT CASSLARMEGTDTQYF
TRBJ2-1 TRBV15 TRBD2 NA TGTGCCACCAGCAGTAGCGGGGAGGGCCGTATCAATGAGCAGTTCTTC CATSSSGEGRINEQFF
TRBJ2-7 TRBV7-8 NA few TGTGCCAGCAGCTTAGCGTCCAGGGAATACGAGCAGTACTTC CASSLASREYEQYF
TRBJ1-5 TRBV20-1 NA many TGCAGTGCTAGAGAGCACCAGGGTGGTCGCAATCAGCCCCAGCATTTT CSAREHQGGRNQPQHF
TRBJ2-3 TRBV21-1 NA few TGTGCCACCCCGAGGGGAGCCGGGATGGGTTCTGGTAGCACAGATACGCAGTATTTT CATPRGAGMGSGSTDTQYF
TRBJ2-3 TRBV28 NA NA TGTGCCAGCAGTTCTCAGCAGGTCACAGATACGCAGTATTTT CASSSQQVTDTQYF
TRBJ2-5 TRBV2 TRBD1 NA TGTGCCAGCAGCGCAGGACAGGAAGAGACCCAGTACTTC CASSAGQEETQYF
TRBJ2-7 TRBV6-2/TRBV6-3 TRBD1 many TGTGCCAGCAGTTACGGGACAGCCTCCTACGAGCAGTACTTC CASSYGTASYEQYF
TRBJ2-1 TRBV4-2 TRBD2 few TGTGCCAGCAGCCAACGCGGGGGAGGGACTAGCGGCGACAATGAGCAGTTCTTC CASSQRGGGTSGDNEQFF
TRBJ1-1 TRBV7-2 TRBD1 NA TGTGCCAGCAGCTTAGGACCCGACAGGGGGAGTGGCACTGAAGCTTTCTTT CASSLGPDRGSGTEAFF
TRBJ2-7 TRBV5-4 TRBD2 few TGTGCCAGCAGCTTGATGGGAGGGACCTACGAGCAGTACTTC CASSLMGGTYEQYF
TRBJ1-1 TRBV11-2 NA NA TGTGCCAGCAGCTTAGAACACTCTGACACTGAAGCTTTCTTT CASSLEHSDTEAFF
TRBJ1-1 TRBV20-1 NA few TGCAGTGCTAGAGATCCCGCAGGGGTCAACACTGAAGCTTTCTTT CSARDPAGVNTEAFF
TRBJ2-1 TRBV20-1 NA many TGCAGTGTTAAATCCCACGGTTACAATGAGCAGTTCTTC CSVKSHGYNEQFF
TRBJ2-1 TRBV5-1 NA NA TGCGCCAGCAGCTTGGTCGCTAGCGAGTACAATGAGCAGTTCTTC CASSLVASEYNEQFF
TRBJ2-2 TRBV6-5 TRBD2 NA TGTGCCAGCAGTTCTGGACTAGAGACCGGGGAGCTGTTTTTT CASSSGLETGELFF
TRBJ2-5 TRBV4-1 TRBD2 NA TGCGCCAGCAGCCAAGTCCTGATCGGCGGGGGAGAGACCCAGTACTTC CASSQVLIGGGETQYF